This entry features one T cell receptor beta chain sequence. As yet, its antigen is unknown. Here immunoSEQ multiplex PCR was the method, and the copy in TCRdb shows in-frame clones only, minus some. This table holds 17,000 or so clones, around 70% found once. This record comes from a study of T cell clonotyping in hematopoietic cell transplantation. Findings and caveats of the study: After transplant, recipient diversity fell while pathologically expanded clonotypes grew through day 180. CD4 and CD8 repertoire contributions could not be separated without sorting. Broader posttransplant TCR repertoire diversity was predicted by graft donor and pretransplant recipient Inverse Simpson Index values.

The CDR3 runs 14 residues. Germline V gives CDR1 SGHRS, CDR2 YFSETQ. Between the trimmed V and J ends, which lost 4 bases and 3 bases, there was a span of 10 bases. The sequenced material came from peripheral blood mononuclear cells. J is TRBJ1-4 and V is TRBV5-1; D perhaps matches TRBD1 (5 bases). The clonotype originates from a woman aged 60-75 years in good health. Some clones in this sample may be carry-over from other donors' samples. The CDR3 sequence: CASSAPGPNEKLFF. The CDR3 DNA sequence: TGCGCCAGCAGCGCTCCGGGACCTAATGAAAAACTGTTTTTT.